This T cell receptor beta chain appears in the sequencing data of a study of human T cells and chemical hapten exposure (dated by TCRdb to about 2021). Describing the broader study: For sensitization, 2% DPC in acetone was applied to an approximately 2 cm by approximately 2 cm area of upper inner arm skin. Alopecia areata with under or over 50% scalp involvement, alopecia totalis and alopecia universalis were represented in the patient cohort, which was mostly female. This study followed changes in the peripheral blood TCR repertoire in vivo during primary and secondary sensitization of alopecia patients to the hapten diphenylcyclopropenone (DPC). Patch testing on the upper back used Finn chambers containing 0.01% DPC, with scoring done after 6 days according to International Contact Dermatitis Research Group standards. Weekly therapeutic DPC doses were additionally applied to the scalp of patients throughout the roughly 22-week study period. Twenty-nine alopecia patients gave blood for TCR sequencing at one to four time points (pre-sensitization, 2, 6 and 24 weeks). Blood samples were taken from patients before sensitization (week 0) and then at 2, 6 and about 24 weeks after DPC sensitization. Libraries were pooled for sequencing, and per-sample TCR yields varied mainly because of small differences in library volumes within the pool.

This clonotype was seen ten or more times. This receptor's antigen is unknown. Per-nucleotide qualities are absent, and no much larger clonotype sits a single base away. CDR1 and CDR2 were assigned from the germline V gene as SQVTM and ANQGSEA. The CDR3 goes from the cysteine to the phenylalanine over 12 residues. CDR3 DNA is the only sequence kept; it has 36 bases, read in frame from the first base. Compared with germline, V lacks 7 bases and J lacks 5 bases; bases without a gene match: 6. Reading the label with the study, this specimen's time point is: patch test 2, 6 weeks after DPC sensitization. In the paper's terms, the treatment or condition label means: therapeutic diphenylcyclopropenone sensitization with weekly scalp DPC. Blood at each patch-test visit was drawn before the patch test was applied. Eligible patients were aged 18 to 70, diagnosed with alopecia, deemed suitable for DPC therapy, and excluded if pregnant. Total RNA was extracted from unfractionated whole blood that had been collected in Tempus Blood RNA tubes.

Library generation was performed with RACE. TCRdb records NextSeq 500 as the sequencer. During library preparation, unique molecular identifiers were attached to individual cDNA molecules so that TCRs could be counted quantitatively and reproducibly. From each blood RNA sample, both TCR alpha and TCR beta chains were sequenced. The authors' analysis ran thus. Samples had a median of roughly 87,000 TCRs, with a range from 23,224 to 690,600. The Decombinator software suite was used to annotate the V, J and CDR3 of the TCR reads. For PS versus PT1 abundance plots, all samples were subsampled to the same number of TCRs (28,000). TCRs were defined as expanded if absent before sensitization and observed at least eight times at the 2-week time point. TCRdb trimmed public reads at Q25 via fastp, called clones via MiXCR and kept in-frame beta chains. CDR3 protein duplicates are merged, each entry listing the most common genes and DNA. The authors' filters were not applied to this entry. The sample table holds about 43,000 distinct CDR3 sequences, of which around 3.2% were seen once. Clones ranked in the top ten supply approximately 7.1% of the sample.

Study-level results and caveats: The number of PT1 expanded TCRs positively correlated with patch test score, significant at thresholds 8, 16 and 32 but not 4. Significantly more large CDR3 similarity clusters were formed by expanded TCRs than by pre-sensitization or healthy control sets, consistent with antigen-driven responses. Repeated subsampling changed both the strength of the expansion versus patch-test correlation and the threshold at which that correlation became significant. DPC sensitization did not change how many TCRs were above 1 in 1000 frequency, and no evidence was found of alterations in global repertoire structure. Because every patient had alopecia, a presumed autoimmune disease, the patients' immune response might differ from that of healthy individuals.

The receptor chain draws on TRBV29-1 and TRBJ2-5, with TRBD1 matching 8 junction bases. The input for sequencing was whole blood, taken in connection with sensitization to the hapten diphenylcyclopropenone (DPC). This TCR derives from a man in his forties or fifties with alopecia areata. Some clones in this sample may be carry-over from other donors' samples. CDR3 loop: CSGAGGDETQYF. The nucleotide sequence is given as TGCAGCGGTGCAGGGGGCGATGAGACCCAGTACTTC.